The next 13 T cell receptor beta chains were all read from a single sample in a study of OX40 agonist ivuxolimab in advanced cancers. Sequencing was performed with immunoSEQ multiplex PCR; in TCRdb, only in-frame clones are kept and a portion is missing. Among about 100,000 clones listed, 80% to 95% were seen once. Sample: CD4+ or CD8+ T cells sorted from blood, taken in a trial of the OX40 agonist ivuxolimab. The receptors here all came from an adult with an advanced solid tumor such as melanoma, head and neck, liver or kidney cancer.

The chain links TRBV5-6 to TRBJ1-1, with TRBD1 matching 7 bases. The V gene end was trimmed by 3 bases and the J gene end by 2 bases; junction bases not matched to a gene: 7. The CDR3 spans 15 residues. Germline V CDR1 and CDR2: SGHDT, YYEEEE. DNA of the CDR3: TGTGCCAGCAGCTCAACAGGGGCGGGCAACACTGAAGCTTTCTTT. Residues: CASSSTGAGNTEAFF.

CDR3 in amino acids: CASSESIGGTGELFF. DNA of the CDR3: TGTGCCAGCAGTGAATCGATAGGCGGCACCGGGGAGCTGTTTTTT. The chain joins TRBV25-1 to TRBJ2-2; D uncertain. The germline V and J ends were trimmed by 1 base and 4 bases, with 10 bases remaining between them. Per the germline V gene, CDR1 is MGHDK and CDR2 is SYGVNS. The CDR3 extends over 15 amino acids.

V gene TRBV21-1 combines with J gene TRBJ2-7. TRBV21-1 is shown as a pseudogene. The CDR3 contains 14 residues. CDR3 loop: CASRKFPNGAEQYF. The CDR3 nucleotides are TGTGCCAGCAGGAAATTCCCCAACGGCGCCGAGCAGTACTTC.

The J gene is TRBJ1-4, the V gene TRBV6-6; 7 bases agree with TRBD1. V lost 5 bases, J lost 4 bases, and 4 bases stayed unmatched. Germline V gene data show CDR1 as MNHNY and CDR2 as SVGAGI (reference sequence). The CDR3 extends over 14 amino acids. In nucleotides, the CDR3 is TGTGCCAGCAGTCTGGGACAGCTTAATGAAAAACTGTTTTTT. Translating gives CASSLGQLNEKLFF.

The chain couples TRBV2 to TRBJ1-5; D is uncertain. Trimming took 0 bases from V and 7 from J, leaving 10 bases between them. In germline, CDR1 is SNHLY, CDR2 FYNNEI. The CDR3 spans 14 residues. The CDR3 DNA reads TGTGCCAGCAGTGAAGCCGCTGCGGAGCAGCCCCAGCATTTT. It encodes CASSEAAAEQPQHF. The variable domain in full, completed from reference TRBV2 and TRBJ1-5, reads EPEVTQTPSHQVTQMGQEVILRCVPISNHLYFYWYRQILGQKVEFLVSFYNNEISEKSEIFDDQFSVERPDGSNFTLKIRSTKLEDSAMYFCASSEAAAEQPQHFGDGTRLSIL.

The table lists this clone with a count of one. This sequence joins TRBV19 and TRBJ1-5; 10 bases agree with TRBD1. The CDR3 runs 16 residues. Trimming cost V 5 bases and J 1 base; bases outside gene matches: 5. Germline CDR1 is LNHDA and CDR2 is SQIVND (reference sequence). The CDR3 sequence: CASSLRDRGSNQPQHF. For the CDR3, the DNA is TGTGCCAGTAGTCTCCGGGACAGGGGAAGCAATCAGCCCCAGCATTTT.

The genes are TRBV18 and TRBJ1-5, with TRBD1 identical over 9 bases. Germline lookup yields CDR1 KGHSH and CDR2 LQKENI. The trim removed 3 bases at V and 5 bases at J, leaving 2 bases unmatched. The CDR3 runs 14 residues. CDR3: CASSPGQGHQPQHF. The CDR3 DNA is TGTGCCAGCTCACCGGGACAGGGACATCAGCCCCAGCATTTT.

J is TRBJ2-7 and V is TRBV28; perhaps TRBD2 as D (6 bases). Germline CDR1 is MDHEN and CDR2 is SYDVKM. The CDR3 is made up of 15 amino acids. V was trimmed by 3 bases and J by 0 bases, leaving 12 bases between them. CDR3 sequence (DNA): TGTGCCAGCAGTTTCGGAGGGACCAGCTCCTACGAGCAGTACTTC. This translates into CASSFGGTSSYEQYF. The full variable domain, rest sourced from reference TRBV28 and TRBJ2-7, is DVKVTQSSRYLVKRTGEKVFLECVQDMDHENMFWYRQDPGLGLRLIYFSYDVKMKEKGDIPEGYSVSREKKERFSLILESASTNQTSMYLCASSFGGTSSYEQYFGPGTRLTVT.

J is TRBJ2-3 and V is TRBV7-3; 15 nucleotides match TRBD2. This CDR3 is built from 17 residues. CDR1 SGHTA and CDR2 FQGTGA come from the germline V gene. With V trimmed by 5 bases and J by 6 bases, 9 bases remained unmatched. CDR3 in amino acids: CASSLGLAGGVYDTQYF. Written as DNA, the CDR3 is TGTGCCAGCAGCCTAGGACTAGCGGGAGGGGTCTATGATACGCAGTATTTT.

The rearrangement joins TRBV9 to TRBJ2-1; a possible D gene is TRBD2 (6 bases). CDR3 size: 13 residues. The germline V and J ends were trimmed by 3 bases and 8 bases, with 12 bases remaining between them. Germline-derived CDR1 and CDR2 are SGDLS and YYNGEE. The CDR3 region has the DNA TGTGCCAGCAGCGGATCTAGCGACGATGAGCAGTTCTTC. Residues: CASSGSSDDEQFF.

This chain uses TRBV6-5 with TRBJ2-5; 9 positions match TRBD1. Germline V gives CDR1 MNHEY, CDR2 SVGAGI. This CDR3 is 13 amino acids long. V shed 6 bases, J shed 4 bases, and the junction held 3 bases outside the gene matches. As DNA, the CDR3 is TGTGCCAGCAGAACAGGGGGCGGAGAGACCCAGTACTTC. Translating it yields CASRTGGGETQYF.

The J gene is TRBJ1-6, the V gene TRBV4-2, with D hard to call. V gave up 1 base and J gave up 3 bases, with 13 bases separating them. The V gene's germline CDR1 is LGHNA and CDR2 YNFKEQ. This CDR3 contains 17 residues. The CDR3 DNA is TGTGCCAGCAGCCAAGGGACTGGAGTAGACTATAATTCACCCCTCCACTTT. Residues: CASSQGTGVDYNSPLHF.

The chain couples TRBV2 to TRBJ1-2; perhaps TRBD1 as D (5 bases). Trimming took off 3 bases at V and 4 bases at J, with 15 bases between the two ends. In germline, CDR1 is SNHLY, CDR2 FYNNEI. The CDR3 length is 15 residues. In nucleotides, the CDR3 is TGTGCCAGCAGTGACGGGGCCACAGTAGGCTATGGCTACACCTTC. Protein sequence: CASSDGATVGYGYTF.